This TCR beta chain was profiled in a study of OX40 agonist ivuxolimab in advanced cancers. In the study overall: Patients took ivuxolimab, an agonistic anti-OX40 (CD134) antibody. Three dose-escalation patients had partial responses: one with hepatocellular carcinoma and two with cutaneous melanoma.

Trimming stripped 5 bases from V and 1 base from J, with 14 bases between. The CDR3 has 15 amino acids. The germline V gene has CDR1 LNHDA and CDR2 SQIVND (reference sequence). Using immunoSEQ multiplex PCR, the repertoire was profiled, and TCRdb retains in-frame clones only, with some absent. The table lists some 50,000 clones, under 90% of them singletons. This clone showed up just a few times. This sample comprised CD4+ or CD8+ T cells sorted from blood, obtained in a trial of the OX40 agonist ivuxolimab. V gene TRBV19 combines with J gene TRBJ1-1; D gene ambiguous. This receptor was taken from an adult with an advanced solid tumor such as melanoma, head and neck, liver or kidney cancer. The CDR3 coding sequence is TGTGCCAGTAGTCCTCGAGGCAGACCGAACACTGAAGCTTTCTTT. It translates to CASSPRGRPNTEAFF.